A single sample is the source of the 27 T cell receptor beta chains below, sequenced in a study of blood T cell repertoires in COVID-19. Libraries were prepared by immunoSEQ multiplex PCR; TCRdb keeps only in-frame clonotypes and omits some of them. The sample includes over 50,000 clones, 65% to 90% seen only once; the top ten take roughly 10%. The material sequenced was peripheral blood. The receptor set was obtained from a human donor in a cohort sampled during active COVID-19.

The chain is built from TRBV18 and TRBJ2-7; D remains ambiguous. Trimming removed 0 bases from V and 2 bases from J, with 8 bases in between. The CDR3 loop spans 14 amino acids. Germline assignment: CDR1 KGHSH and CDR2 LQKENI. This CDR3 is CASSPPAGTYEQYF. CDR3 nucleotides: TGTGCCAGCTCACCACCGGCAGGAACCTACGAGCAGTACTTC.

V usage is TRBV2 and J usage is TRBJ2-6; TRBD1 matches 11 bases. This CDR3 region has 16 residues. Germline V lookup: CDR1 SNHLY, CDR2 FYNNEI. With V trimmed by 11 bases and J by 4 bases, 10 bases remained unmatched. The CDR3, as DNA: TGTGCCTTCCAAGGACAGGGGGCTACGGGGGCCAACGTCCTGACTTTC. Residues: CAFQGQGATGANVLTF.

The chain combines TRBV5-4 with TRBJ1-2, with no clear D. Germline CDR1 SGHNT, CDR2 YYREEE (reference sequence). Trimming pared 2 bases from V and 8 bases from J, leaving 25 bases between. The CDR3 length is 17 residues. Written as DNA, the CDR3 is TGTGCCAGCAGCTTTGGGATGTTTGGACTAACTTCCCACGGCTACACCTTC. It yields the protein CASSFGMFGLTSHGYTF. Combining the CDR3 with reference TRBV5-4 and TRBJ1-2 gives the whole variable domain ETGVTQSPTHLIKTRGQQVTLRCSSQSGHNTVSWYQQALGQGPQFIFQYYREEENGRGNFPPRFSGLQFPNYSSELNVNALELDDSALYLCASSFGMFGLTSHGYTFGSGTRLTVV.

CDR3 residues: CASSLQTGGNEQFF. Here the CDR3 DNA reads TGTGCCAGCAGCTTACAAACAGGGGGCAATGAGCAGTTCTTC. This chain connects TRBV11-2 to TRBJ2-1, with TRBD1 matching 8 bases. The CDR3 contains 14 residues. CDR1 is SGHAT, CDR2 FQNNGV, per germline. Germline trimming cut 2 bases from V and 6 bases from J; bases unmatched to any gene: 3.

The chain carries TRBV14 and TRBJ1-2; the D gene is possibly TRBD1 (5 bases). Per germline, CDR1 SGHDN and CDR2 FVKESK. This CDR3 is built from 16 residues. The V and J ends lost 0 bases and 1 base respectively, with 12 bases between them. CDR3 DNA: TGTGCCAGCAGCCAAGATCATCGGGGGGGTAACTATGGCTACACCTTC. Its protein is CASSQDHRGGNYGYTF.

The table lists this clone with a count of one. The V and J genes are TRBV4-3 and TRBJ2-7, with TRBD2 matching 10 bases. The germline CDR1 and CDR2 sequences are LGHNA and YSLEER. Trimming at V came to 4 bases and at J to 1 base, leaving 7 bases not matched to a gene. The length of the CDR3 is 16 residues. The CDR3 nucleotides are TGCGCCAGCAGCCCCGGGGGTAGCGGGAGGTCCTACGAGCAGTACTTC. The encoded protein is CASSPGGSGRSYEQYF.

The V call is TRBV5-4, the J call TRBJ1-1; D may be TRBD1 (6 bases). The CDR3 loop spans 15 amino acids. Trimming removed 4 bases from V and 0 bases from J, with 13 bases in between. Germline CDR1 is SGHNT and CDR2 is YYREEE (reference sequence). Written as DNA, the CDR3 is TGTGCCAGCAGCGGCGGACAGTACATGAACACTGAAGCTTTCTTT. Amino acid sequence: CASSGGQYMNTEAFF.

The chain couples TRBV6-2 or TRBV6-3 to TRBJ2-1, with 14 nucleotides matching TRBD2. This CDR3 is 17 amino acids long. CDR1 and CDR2 from the germline V gene are MNHEY and SVGEGT. Trimming removed 5 bases from V and 10 bases from J; junction bases left unmatched: 13. The CDR3 sequence: CASSTFGTSGSSHEQFF. CDR3 in DNA: TGTGCCAGCAGTACATTTGGGACTAGCGGGAGTTCGCACGAGCAGTTCTTC.

J is TRBJ2-5 and V is TRBV7-2; 11 positions agree with TRBD1. The CDR3 is 16 residues long. Trimming removed 1 base from V and 4 bases from J; junction bases left unmatched: 5. Germline V CDR1 and CDR2: SGHTA, FQGNSA. CDR3 sequence: CASSLDRTGGAETQYF. CDR3 nucleotide sequence: TGTGCCAGCAGCTTAGACAGGACAGGGGGCGCAGAGACCCAGTACTTC.

The rearrangement links TRBV7-2 to TRBJ2-7; no firm D call. This CDR3 spans 16 amino acids. Germline values: CDR1 SGHTA, CDR2 FQGNSA. V lost 4 bases to trimming and J lost 4 bases, with 20 bases between them. The CDR3 is CASSSGTSDRRYEQYF. CDR3 DNA sequence: TGTGCCAGCAGCTCGGGTACTTCCGATCGACGGTACGAGCAGTACTTC.

This rearrangement joins TRBV2 to TRBJ2-5; 9 nucleotides align to TRBD1. The germline gives CDR1 SNHLY, CDR2 FYNNEI. V shed 8 bases and J 5 bases; nucleotides not matched to a gene: 9. The length of the CDR3 is 14 residues. The CDR3 sequence: CASGTGGFKETQYF. The DNA for the CDR3 is TGTGCCAGCGGAACAGGGGGCTTTAAGGAGACCCAGTACTTC.

The CDR3 spells CASSFNTDSYNEQFF. Here the CDR3 DNA reads TGTGCCAGCAGTTTTAATACAGACTCCTACAATGAGCAGTTCTTC. The chain couples TRBV6-4 to TRBJ2-1; D not resolved. The V and J ends lost 5 bases and 0 bases respectively, with 11 bases between them. CDR3 length: 15 residues. Germline CDR1 and CDR2: MRHNA and SNTAGT.

This clone showed up just a few times. V and J are TRBV25-1 and TRBJ2-7, with D uncertain. The CDR3 is 14 amino acids. Trimming pared 6 bases from V and 2 bases from J, leaving 14 bases between. Germline V CDR1 and CDR2: MGHDK, SYGVNS. DNA for the CDR3: TGTGCCAGCAGCCTCGATTACAATACCTACGAGCAGTACTTC. Amino acid sequence: CASSLDYNTYEQYF.

The chain couples TRBV28 to TRBJ2-1; the match to TRBD2 covers 8 bases. The CDR3 length is 13 residues. V trimming: 7 bases; J trimming: 7 bases; junction bases outside the gene matches: 6. Germline V gene lookup returns CDR1 MDHEN and CDR2 SYDVKM. The CDR3, as DNA: TGTGCCAGCACGGGAGGGCCGGTTAATGAGCAGTTCTTC. It yields the protein CASTGGPVNEQFF.

The chain couples TRBV24-1 to TRBJ2-5, with D hard to call. Trimming took 3 bases from V and 5 from J, leaving 12 bases between them. Germline values: CDR1 KGHDR, CDR2 SFDVKD. This CDR3 is 14 amino acids long. CDR3 in amino acids: CATSDAGPRETQYF. The CDR3 DNA follows: TGTGCCACCAGTGATGCAGGCCCTCGGGAGACCCAGTACTTC.

DNA of the CDR3: TGTGCCGCGATACAGGGCGGGCCTGGAAACACCATATATTTT. Its translation is CAAIQGGPGNTIYF. The V call is TRBV28, the J call TRBJ1-3; D perhaps matches TRBD1 (6 bases). The CDR3 is 14 residues long. V gave up 11 bases and J gave up 2 bases, with 16 bases separating them. Germline V lookup: CDR1 MDHEN, CDR2 SYDVKM.

The chain uses TRBV28 and TRBJ2-3; D is possibly TRBD2 (7 bases). The length of the CDR3 is 13 residues. The V end lost 5 bases, the J end lost 4 bases, and 10 bases lay between the germline ends. CDR1 and CDR2 from the germline V gene are MDHEN and SYDVKM. The CDR3 is CASSGGAADTQYF. Here the CDR3 DNA reads TGTGCCAGCAGTGGGGGGGCGGCAGATACGCAGTATTTT.

The chain has TRBV10-1 and TRBJ2-2; D ambiguous. The V gene lost 6 bases and the J gene lost 0 bases, with 8 bases spanning the gap. CDR1 is WNHNN, CDR2 SYGVQD, per germline (reference sequence). The CDR3 consists of 14 residues. This CDR3 is CASRGRSNTGELFF. The CDR3 nucleotides read TGCGCCAGCAGGGGCCGATCGAACACCGGGGAGCTGTTTTTT.

The chain uses TRBV21-1 and TRBJ1-2. TRBV21-1 is marked as a pseudogene. This CDR3 region has 13 residues. The CDR3 sequence: CARPMGGGYGYTF. The CDR3 nucleotides read TGTGCCAGGCCCATGGGGGGTGGCTATGGCTACACCTTC.

The chain employs TRBV11-2 and TRBJ2-5; D may be TRBD2 (5 bases). The germline V gene has CDR1 SGHAT and CDR2 FQNNGV. This CDR3 contains 14 residues. V shed 0 bases and J shed 2 bases, with 7 bases lying between them. In nucleotides, the CDR3 is TGTGCCAGCAGCTTAGATCGGGGTCAAGAGACCCAGTACTTC. It encodes CASSLDRGQETQYF.

CDR3 sequence: CASSQGLVKNIQYF. The CDR3 coding sequence is TGTGCCAGCAGCCAGGGGTTGGTCAAAAACATTCAGTACTTC. This chain links TRBV6-5 with TRBJ2-4, with D perhaps TRBD1 (6 bases). V lost 6 bases, J lost 3 bases, and 12 bases lay in between. This CDR3 contains 14 residues. CDR1 MNHEY and CDR2 SVGAGI come from the germline V gene.

The chain links TRBV11-2 to TRBJ2-7, with D unresolved. CDR1 and CDR2 from the germline V gene are SGHAT and FQNNGV. With 0 bases removed from V and 7 bases from J, the gap between germline ends came to 7 bases. The CDR3 is 12 amino acids. The DNA of the CDR3 is TGTGCCAGCAGCTTAGATCGGAGAGAGCAGTACTTC. It is translated as CASSLDRREQYF.

The chain recombines TRBV5-4 with TRBJ1-4; D gene uncertain. The CDR3 contains 17 residues. V gave up 0 bases and J gave up 3 bases, with 15 bases separating them. Germline CDR1 and CDR2: SGHNT and YYREEE (reference sequence). The CDR3 nucleotides read TGTGCCAGCAGCTTGGGCCCAAGCTCGAGGGCTAATGAAAAACTGTTTTTT. Translated: CASSLGPSSRANEKLFF.

The rearrangement links TRBV28 to TRBJ2-3; 8 bases are a match to TRBD2. The CDR3 spans 16 residues. With 2 bases clipped from V and 6 bases from J, the junction kept 10 bases outside the gene matches. Per the germline V gene, CDR1 is MDHEN and CDR2 is SYDVKM. The CDR3 bases are TGTGCCAGCAGTTTACTAATAGCGGGGAAAAGGGATACGCAGTATTTT. It encodes CASSLLIAGKRDTQYF.

The gene calls are TRBV29-1 and TRBJ2-2; TRBD1 is a possible D gene (6 bases). Trimming took 3 bases from V and 3 from J, leaving 8 bases between them. Germline assignment: CDR1 SQVTM and CDR2 ANQGSEA. The CDR3 has 13 amino acids. CDR3 bases: TGCAGCGTTGACCAGGGGTACACCGGGGAGCTGTTTTTT. It codes for CSVDQGYTGELFF.

This CDR3 reads CASSVGSLGYNEQFF. CDR3 nucleotides: TGTGCCAGCAGTGTGGGGAGTCTGGGATACAATGAGCAGTTCTTC. The chain employs TRBV28 and TRBJ2-1; tentative D call: TRBD2 (5 bases). The germline V gene has CDR1 MDHEN and CDR2 SYDVKM. V lost 5 bases and J 4 bases, leaving 15 bases between the germline ends. The CDR3 covers 15 residues.

CDR3 in amino acids: CASSLPVGGEQYF. CDR3 DNA: TGTGCCAGCAGTCTCCCCGTGGGGGGCGAGCAGTACTTC. V gene TRBV28 combines with J gene TRBJ2-7, with a tentative D call TRBD2 (6 bases). The CDR3 totals 13 residues. Germline CDR1 and CDR2: MDHEN and SYDVKM. The V end was cut by 5 bases, the J end by 6 bases, with 14 bases between.